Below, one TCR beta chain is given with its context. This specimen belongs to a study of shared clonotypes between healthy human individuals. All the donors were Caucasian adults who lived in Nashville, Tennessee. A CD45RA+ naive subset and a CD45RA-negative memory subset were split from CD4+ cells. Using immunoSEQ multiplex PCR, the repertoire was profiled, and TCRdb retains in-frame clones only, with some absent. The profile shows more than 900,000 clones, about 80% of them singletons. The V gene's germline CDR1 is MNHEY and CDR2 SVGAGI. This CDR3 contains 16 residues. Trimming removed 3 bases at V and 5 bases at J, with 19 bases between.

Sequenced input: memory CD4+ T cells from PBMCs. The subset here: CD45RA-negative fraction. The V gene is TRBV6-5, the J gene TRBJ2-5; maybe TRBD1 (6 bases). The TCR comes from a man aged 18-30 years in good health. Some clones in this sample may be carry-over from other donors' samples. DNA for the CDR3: TGTGCCAGCAGTTATTCCCCACAGGGATATCGGGAGACCCAGTACTTC. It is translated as CASSYSPQGYRETQYF.